This T cell receptor (beta chain) was retrieved from a study of T-cell memory formation after mild COVID-19. Findings of the study overall: There were some responding clones in pre-infection memory, which suggested that cross-reactive memory had joined.

Germline V CDR1 and CDR2: SGHTA, FQGNSA. CDR3 size: 17 residues. V lost 4 bases, J lost 0 bases, and 16 bases lay in between. This clonotype was counted between two and nine times. Its antigen is unknown. 5'RACE primed at constant segments yielded TCR alpha and TCR beta cDNA libraries bearing sample barcodes and UMIs. One entry per CDR3 protein results from TCRdb running MiXCR on the 5' RACE reads. The data contain some 310,000 distinct CDR3 sequences, more than 20% of them singletons. The receptor comes from a man younger than 30 who had mild COVID-19 (a few samples of this study predate the infection). Cell type and time point are not known. Sequenced material: PBMCs or a T cell subset sorted from them (not recorded which). V is TRBV7-2 and J is TRBJ2-1; D unclear. CDR3: CASSSLRSVASYNEQFF. CDR3 sequence (DNA): TGTGCCAGCAGCTCCCTTCGTTCGGTGGCCTCCTACAATGAGCAGTTCTTC.